One TCR beta chain is described in this entry. The data stem from a study of CD8 T cells in Susac syndrome. Random-hexamer reverse transcription was applied to about 0.45 to 1 ug RNA. immunoSEQ multiplex PCR amplified TCR beta CDR3 across 54 Vbeta, 13 Jbeta. TCRdb re-analysed the immunoSEQ multiplex PCR reads in MiXCR, keeping a single row per CDR3 protein. This sample has a few hundred thousand distinct CDR3 sequences, with 65% to 90% found just once. In blood CD8+ and CD4+ T cells, TCR beta underwent sequencing. The patients serving as multiple sclerosis controls were treatment-naive. They had stable or active relapsing-remitting disease and fulfilled revised McDonald criteria. Losses at the gene ends were 3 bases for V and 2 bases for J; bases not matched to a gene: 11. The germline CDR1 and CDR2 sequences are SGHNT and YYREEE (reference sequence). The CDR3 is 17 residues long.

The specimen sequenced was CD8+ T cells from PBMCs. This receptor was identified in a human donor with multiple sclerosis. V gene TRBV5-4 combines with J gene TRBJ2-3; 8 bases match TRBD2. The CDR3 reads CASSSTVSGTPTDTQYF. The DNA for the CDR3 is TGTGCCAGCAGCTCGACCGTTAGCGGGACCCCCACAGATACGCAGTATTTT.